Shown below are 15 T cell receptor beta chains from a single sample sequenced in a study of blood T cell repertoires in COVID-19 (dated by TCRdb to the early 2020s). The library was prepared using the immunoSEQ multiplex PCR assay. The table was pulled from immuneACCESS by TCRdb, which kept in-frame rearrangements only. Such tables lose some clones; where checked, under half of the loss comes from unresolved V genes, and the rest has no known cause. This sample has around 130,000 clones in its table, and just over 75% of those were observed once. The top ten hold more than 10% of the sample. The sample comprised peripheral blood. Receptors originate from a human donor in a cohort sampled during active COVID-19.

In regard to this clone: Other DNA sequences in the sample encode the same CDR3. J is TRBJ1-1 and V is TRBV5-1, with unresolved D. Trimming pared 0 bases from V and 2 bases from J, leaving 5 bases between. Germline CDR1 reads SGHRS; CDR2 reads YFSETQ. The CDR3 consists of 13 residues. The CDR3 DNA reads TGCGCCAGCAGCTTGGCAGTCAACACTGAAGCTTTCTTT. It translates to CASSLAVNTEAFF. Full variable domain (remainder filled in from reference TRBV5-1 and TRBJ1-1): KAGVTQTPRYLIKTRGQQVTLSCSPISGHRSVSWYQQTPGQGLQFLFEYFSETQRNKGNFPGRFSGRQFSNSRSEMNVSTLELGDSALYLCASSLAVNTEAFFGQGTRLTVV.

The rearrangement joins TRBV6-5 to TRBJ1-1, with D tentatively TRBD1 (5 bases). The length of the CDR3 is 11 residues. Trimming removed 11 bases at V and 5 bases at J, with 12 bases between. Germline V gives CDR1 MNHEY, CDR2 SVGAGI. This CDR3 reads CAAIKGTEAFF. CDR3 in DNA: TGTGCCGCGATAAAGGGGACTGAAGCTTTCTTT.

A few counts support this clone. The V and J genes are TRBV2 and TRBJ2-5; 10 bases are a match to TRBD2. The CDR3 covers 15 residues. Per germline, CDR1 SNHLY and CDR2 FYNNEI. After removal of 4 bases from V and 1 base from J, the junction contained 3 bases not matched to a gene. The CDR3 is CASSGVAGGQETQYF. The CDR3 nucleotides read TGTGCCAGCAGTGGGGTAGCGGGGGGCCAAGAGACCCAGTACTTC.

The chain links TRBV10-2 to TRBJ2-7; 8 nucleotides agree with TRBD2. The CDR3 contains 12 residues. With 7 bases clipped from V and 3 bases from J, the junction kept 2 bases outside the gene matches. Germline-derived CDR1 and CDR2 are WSHSY and SAAADI. The CDR3 coding sequence is TGCGCCAGCACGAGCGGGGGCTACGAGCAGTACTTC. Its translation is CASTSGGYEQYF.

The chain joins TRBV6-5 to TRBJ2-1, with 7 nucleotides matching TRBD2. CDR1 and CDR2 from the germline V gene are MNHEY and SVGAGI. The CDR3 runs to 14 residues. V shed 11 bases and J 12 bases; nucleotides not matched to a gene: 19. The CDR3 nucleotides are TGTGCCGCCAAGGTCAGCGGGGACCCTTTAGTGCAGTTCTTC. Its translation is CAAKVSGDPLVQFF.

The gene calls are TRBV6-6 and TRBJ1-2; D is unclear. The V gene lost 2 bases and the J gene lost 8 bases, with 12 bases spanning the gap. CDR3 length equals 13 residues. Germline CDR1 MNHNY, CDR2 SVGAGI (reference sequence). The CDR3 sequence: CASSYELGGGYTF. CDR3 bases: TGTGCCAGCAGTTACGAGCTGGGAGGGGGCTACACCTTC.

This clone was detected a few times. The V gene is TRBV7-9, the J gene TRBJ2-7, with D maybe TRBD2 (6 bases). Germline lookup yields CDR1 SEHNR and CDR2 FQNEAQ (reference sequence). With 3 bases removed from V and 0 bases from J, the gap between germline ends came to 9 bases. CDR3 length: 14 residues. CDR3 sequence (DNA): TGTGCCAGCAGCTTCCGGGAGACCTCCTACGAGCAGTACTTC. Translation: CASSFRETSYEQYF.

The sample holds a few counts of this clone. The rearrangement joins TRBV7-9 to TRBJ2-7, with D possibly matching TRBD2 (6 bases). Germline lookup yields CDR1 SEHNR and CDR2 FQNEAQ (reference sequence). The V gene lost 1 base and the J gene lost 7 bases, with 17 bases spanning the gap. This CDR3 has 15 amino acids. CDR3 sequence reads: CASSLDPDLGREQYF. CDR3 sequence (DNA): TGTGCCAGCAGCTTAGACCCGGATCTAGGGAGGGAGCAGTACTTC.

The chain carries TRBV28 and TRBJ1-3; D may be TRBD1 (5 bases). Germline CDR1 and CDR2: MDHEN and SYDVKM. CDR3 size: 15 residues. V was shortened by 2 bases and J by 9 bases, with 17 bases between the two germline ends. The CDR3 here is CASSLNGRALTTIYF. The CDR3 DNA follows: TGTGCCAGCAGTTTAAACGGCAGGGCACTTACCACCATATATTTT. The entire variable domain, with the rest obtained from reference TRBV28 and TRBJ1-3, is as follows: DVKVTQSSRYLVKRTGEKVFLECVQDMDHENMFWYRQDPGLGLRLIYFSYDVKMKEKGDIPEGYSVSREKKERFSLILESASTNQTSMYLCASSLNGRALTTIYFGEGSWLTVV.

The sample holds a few counts of this clone. The chain uses TRBV28 and TRBJ1-6, with TRBD1 as a possible D gene (6 bases). The CDR3 has 17 residues. Germline V lookup: CDR1 MDHEN, CDR2 SYDVKM. The V gene lost 2 bases and the J gene lost 8 bases, with 19 bases spanning the gap. DNA for the CDR3: TGTGCCAGCAGTTTACCTTTGACAGGTATAGGGGATTCACCCCTCCACTTT. This sequence encodes CASSLPLTGIGDSPLHF.

There are a few counts of this clone. V is TRBV20-1 and J is TRBJ2-1, with D possibly TRBD2 on 5 matching bases. V lost 3 bases, J lost 11 bases, and 11 bases lay in between. Germline V gene lookup returns CDR1 DFQATT and CDR2 SNEGSKA (reference sequence). The CDR3 runs to 11 residues. The CDR3 bases are TGCAGTGCTAGGGACTCCACTAAGCAGTTCTTC. Its translation is CSARDSTKQFF.

The CDR3 DNA reads TGTGCCAGCAGTTACCATCAAACCCCCCGGAATGAAAAACTGTTTTTT. Its protein is CASSYHQTPRNEKLFF. The chain uses TRBV6-5 and TRBJ1-4; D is uncertain. The V end was cut by 2 bases, the J end by 5 bases, with 15 bases between. This CDR3 is built from 16 residues. Germline V CDR1 and CDR2: MNHEY, SVGAGI.

CDR3 DNA: TGTGCCAGCACCCGGGGGACTAGCGGCACCGGGGAGCTGTTTTTT. It specifies CASTRGTSGTGELFF. The V call is TRBV2, the J call TRBJ2-2; 11 bases are shared with TRBD2. The CDR3 is made up of 15 amino acids. Germline V gene lookup returns CDR1 SNHLY and CDR2 FYNNEI. Unmatched junction bases numbered 5, after V lost 7 bases and J lost 4 bases. The full variable domain, its missing parts supplied by reference TRBV2 and TRBJ2-2, is EPEVTQTPSHQVTQMGQEVILRCVPISNHLYFYWYRQILGQKVEFLVSFYNNEISEKSEIFDDQFSVERPDGSNFTLKIRSTKLEDSAMYFCASTRGTSGTGELFFGEGSRLTVL.

The V gene is TRBV27, the J gene TRBJ2-7, with D possibly TRBD1 on 6 matching bases. Germline CDR1 and CDR2: MNHEY and SMNVEV (reference sequence). V was clipped by 8 bases and J by 3 bases, with 20 bases between them. The CDR3 covers 15 residues. The CDR3 DNA follows: TGTGCCAGCTCACCTTTGATGGACAGATTCTACGAGCAGTACTTC. It yields the protein CASSPLMDRFYEQYF.

The chain uses TRBV29-1 and TRBJ1-1; D not certain. The CDR3 covers 13 residues. Looked up from germline, CDR1 is SQVTM and CDR2 is ANQGSEA. The ends were cut back, 7 bases at V and 3 bases at J, with 15 bases in the middle. This CDR3 reads CSGRRGTDTEAFF. CDR3 nucleotide sequence: TGCAGCGGAAGGCGGGGTACGGACACTGAAGCTTTCTTT.